The clone carrying this TCR beta chain was detected only a few times. What it binds is unknown. The CDR3 totals 14 residues. The germline V gene encodes CDR1 SEHNR and CDR2 FQNEAQ (reference sequence). V gave up 5 bases and J gave up 3 bases, with 13 bases separating them. This record comes from a study of blood T cells in healthy people across ages. Study overall: In model experiments, template switching was able to capture about one barcoded beta molecule for every two T cells that were present.

Then a second PCR, running about 6 to 11 cycles, was carried out with a sample-barcoded 5' primer and a J-beta primer mix. TCRdb fed the 5' RACE reads into MiXCR, producing one record per CDR3 protein. This table has around 650,000 distinct CDR3 sequences, around 41% appearing once. Study outcomes and limitations: Per million T cells, the diversity of TCR beta decreased roughly linearly as age advanced.

The clonotype originates from a man at least 80 years old in good health. The chain joins TRBV7-9 to TRBJ1-1; D is uncertain. Sequenced input: blood. The CDR3 coding sequence is TGTGCCAGCAGCGGAAAAACACGGGACACTGAAGCTTTCTTT. This sequence encodes CASSGKTRDTEAFF.